Here is one T cell receptor (beta chain) with its context. This clonotype was observed at least ten times. The antigen it recognizes is unknown. No base qualities exist here, and no much larger clone lies one base off it. Naive CD8 T cell libraries were made from approximately 20,000 to 1,000,000 sorted cells using 10%, 30% or 50% of purified RNA. On a BD FACSAria II, naive CD8 T cells were FACS-sorted as CD8+CD4-CCR7+CD45RA+ and collected into RLT Plus buffer. To test detection sensitivity, Jurkat RNA equal to about nine TCR copies was added to samples of roughly 18,000-1,000,000 naive CD8 T cells. Enrichment of CD8 T cells was done with RosetteSep CD8+ T Cell Enrichment Cocktail plus Ficoll-Paque, and ACK red cell lysis came afterward. This entry belongs to a study of molecular identifiers for immune sequencing clone quantification (dated by TCRdb to the late 2010s). The study in broad terms: In a replicate experiment, RNA from roughly 20,000 or 100,000 naive CD8 T cells was split into five aliquots, four of which were sequenced. The study was a methods study using CD8 T cells to benchmark molecular-identifier clustering-based TCR repertoire sequencing (MIDCIRS) and TCR RNA copy counting. The investigation overall reported the following: When barcode sub-clustering was left out, chimeric consensus sequences inflated TCR diversity, with chimeras reaching as high as 47%. The naive libraries included spiked-in Jurkat TCR RNA (fewer than 11 copies' worth), and this Jurkat TCR RNA is not part of the donor repertoire. In CMV-specific effector cells, clones with more than 20 RNA copies contained over 99% of molecules, whereas in naive cells such clones contained under 1% of molecules. Identical TCR molecules sharing a barcode could cause highly expanded clone sizes to be underestimated. Even against a background of around 900,000 naive CD8 T cells, spiked-in Jurkat TCR RNA amounting to a single cell's worth was reported to be detectable. Modeling estimated around 3.2 recovered TCR RNA copies per cell, compared with roughly 10 by digital PCR, which implies roughly 30% capture efficiency.

The method behind the library was PCR. The sequencing machine was a NextSeq 500. Bulk TCR libraries were generated as previously described, with the TCR primers listed in Table S5 used. The Qiagen AllPrep DNA/RNA kit was used to purify total RNA. Before analysis, reads from multiple sequencing runs of one library were combined. The study's processing was this. Reads were retained only if an exact TCR constant sequence was present, and the retained reads were trimmed to 150 nt and grouped according to their 12-nt molecular barcodes. Reads inside each barcode group were sub-clustered using a 15% Levenshtein threshold, and a quality-weighted consensus sequence was constructed for each RNA molecule. Non-functional sequences were filtered out, along with any lower-count sequence sitting one edit away from another sequence. Based on fitting two negative binomial distributions, any barcode sub-cluster with under 20% of the maximum read count was discarded. TCRdb redid the processing of the public reads, applying fastp at Q25 and MiXCR, and retained in-frame beta chains. Every distinct CDR3 protein forms one entry, paired with its most common genes and DNA. TCRdb's processing, not the authors' own work, is the source of the V and J calls. Here the sample has 460,000 or so distinct CDR3 sequences; around 23% occur a single time. The ten largest make up around 0.78% of the sample.

From the cysteine through the phenylalanine, the CDR3 covers 16 amino acids. The read is trimmed to its CDR3 DNA, 48 bases read in frame from base 1. A distance of 10 bases separates the germline ends of V and J, which lose 4 bases and 0 bases respectively. The germline V gene encodes CDR1 SEHNR and CDR2 FQNEAQ (reference sequence). The source material was naive CD8+ T cells from blood, with Jurkat cell RNA spiked in. The cell subset or site label for this specimen denotes: FACS-sorted CD8+CD4-CCR7+CD45RA+ naive T cells. This sequence originates from a human donor in good health. Some libraries in this study had Jurkat cell RNA spiked in. This sequence uses TRBV7-9 and TRBJ1-6; the best D guess is TRBD1, with 5 bases matching. The nucleotide sequence reads as follows: TGTGCCAGCAGCTCGAGCGGGGGCTCCTATAATTCACCCCTCCACTTT. This encodes CASSSSGGSYNSPLHF.